These 30 T cell receptor beta chains were all obtained from the same sample, sequenced in a study of blood T cell repertoires in COVID-19. Method: immunoSEQ multiplex PCR; TCRdb's copy keeps in-frame clones and lacks some. Of about 70,000 clones in the sample, about 80% are singletons; the top ten hold roughly 18%. The sequenced sample consisted of peripheral blood. The receptors shown here come from a man aged 65 to 85 who had recovered from COVID-19.

The chain combines TRBV30 with TRBJ1-4, with 9 bases fitting TRBD1. The V segment lost 0 bases and the J segment 8 bases; nucleotides outside the gene matches: 4. The CDR3 contains 14 residues. Per germline, CDR1 GTSNPN and CDR2 SVGIG (reference sequence). The CDR3 region is CAWSVQGAGEKLFF. For the CDR3, the DNA is TGTGCCTGGAGTGTACAGGGGGCTGGAGAAAAACTGTTTTTT.

The chain has TRBV30 and TRBJ2-7; D is ambiguous. Germline CDR1 and CDR2: GTSNPN and SVGIG (reference sequence). The CDR3 covers 14 residues. V lost 3 bases to trimming and J lost 2 bases, with 14 bases between them. The CDR3 bases are TGTGCCTGGAGCCCGGGTAACCCCCCCTACGAGCAGTACTTC. Its protein product is CAWSPGNPPYEQYF.

The chain uses TRBV18 and TRBJ2-2; 9 bases map to TRBD2. This CDR3 is built from 16 residues. The J segment lost 3 bases and the V segment lost 6 bases, leaving 8 bases of the junction unmatched. The germline V gene has CDR1 KGHSH and CDR2 LQKENI. CDR3 sequence: CASSHVVAGDTGELFF. The CDR3 coding sequence is TGTGCCAGCTCCCACGTGGTAGCGGGAGACACCGGGGAGCTGTTTTTT.

This clone was counted once. V gene TRBV19 combines with J gene TRBJ2-3; the D gene is possibly TRBD1 (5 bases). V was clipped by 7 bases and J by 6 bases, with 11 bases between them. CDR1 and CDR2 from the germline V gene are LNHDA and SQIVND (reference sequence). The CDR3 is made up of 12 amino acids. The CDR3, as DNA: TGTGCCAGTATGACAGACGGGGATACGCAGTATTTT. It yields the protein CASMTDGDTQYF.

This chain joins TRBV19 and TRBJ1-6; the D gene is possibly TRBD1 (6 bases). The CDR3 is made up of 16 amino acids. V dropped 3 bases and J dropped 7 bases, with 16 bases sitting between them. Germline lookup yields CDR1 LNHDA and CDR2 SQIVND (reference sequence). The CDR3 loop reads CASSIKGLGTNSPLHF. CDR3 nucleotides: TGTGCCAGTAGTATCAAGGGTTTAGGGACAAATTCACCCCTCCACTTT.

This sequence joins TRBV6-2 or TRBV6-3 and TRBJ1-5; D call uncertain. CDR1 is MNHEY, CDR2 SVGEGT, per germline. There are 15 residues in the CDR3. The V gene lost 2 bases and the J gene lost 5 bases, with 13 bases spanning the gap. The DNA for the CDR3 is TGTGCCAGCAGTTACCTCCGACTGATGCATCAGCCCCAGCATTTT. Translation: CASSYLRLMHQPQHF.

This chain links TRBV19 with TRBJ2-4, with TRBD2 as a possible D gene (5 bases). Trimming took off 5 bases at V and 8 bases at J, with 16 bases between the two ends. Germline CDR1 and CDR2: LNHDA and SQIVND (reference sequence). The CDR3 runs to 14 residues. CDR3 residues: CASSPRTAMDIQYF. Written as DNA, the CDR3 is TGTGCCAGTAGTCCCCGGACTGCGATGGACATTCAGTACTTC.

CDR3 in DNA: TGTGCCAGTAGCCGCGGACAGGGAGCAGTTTCCTACGAGCAGTACTTC. Encoded protein: CASSRGQGAVSYEQYF. The V call is TRBV19, the J call TRBJ2-7, with 8 nucleotides matching TRBD1. CDR3 size: 16 residues. V lost 6 bases and J lost 1; bases outside the gene matches: 11. Germline assignment: CDR1 LNHDA and CDR2 SQIVND (reference sequence). Drawing the rest from reference TRBV19 and TRBJ2-7, the complete variable domain is DGGITQSPKYLFRKEGQNVTLSCEQNLNHDAMYWYRQDPGQGLRLIYYSQIVNDFQKGDIAEGYSVSREKKESFPLTVTSAQKNPTAFYLCASSRGQGAVSYEQYFGPGTRLTVT.

The chain uses TRBV28 and TRBJ1-4; 9 nucleotides agree with TRBD1. Losses at the gene ends were 6 bases for V and 5 bases for J; bases not matched to a gene: 1. Looked up from germline, CDR1 is MDHEN and CDR2 is SYDVKM. The CDR3 runs 13 residues. The DNA of the CDR3 is TGTGCCAGCAGAGGGACAGGGAATGAAAAACTGTTTTTT. This translates into CASRGTGNEKLFF. Drawing the rest from reference TRBV28 and TRBJ1-4, the complete variable domain is DVKVTQSSRYLVKRTGEKVFLECVQDMDHENMFWYRQDPGLGLRLIYFSYDVKMKEKGDIPEGYSVSREKKERFSLILESASTNQTSMYLCASRGTGNEKLFFGSGTQLSVL.

V is TRBV3-1 (or the pseudogene TRBV3-2) and J is TRBJ2-3, with D perhaps matching TRBD2 (6 bases). V was shortened by 2 bases and J by 6 bases, with 12 bases between the two germline ends. The CDR3 is 14 amino acids. CDR1 and CDR2 from the germline V gene are LGHDT and YNNKEL (reference sequence). Here the CDR3 DNA reads TGTGCCAGCAGCCAAAACGGGCGGGGTGATACGCAGTATTTT. This encodes CASSQNGRGDTQYF.

J is TRBJ2-1 and V is TRBV19; D unclear. Germline assignment: CDR1 LNHDA and CDR2 SQIVND (reference sequence). The CDR3 contains 12 residues. V was clipped by 4 bases and J by 10 bases, with 11 bases between them. CDR3 sequence (DNA): TGTGCCAGTAGTACCCTTGTGGGCGAGCAGTTCTTC. Translation: CASSTLVGEQFF. The complete variable domain, with remaining parts taken from reference TRBV19 and TRBJ2-1, reads DGGITQSPKYLFRKEGQNVTLSCEQNLNHDAMYWYRQDPGQGLRLIYYSQIVNDFQKGDIAEGYSVSREKKESFPLTVTSAQKNPTAFYLCASSTLVGEQFFGPGTRLTVL.

The chain links TRBV6-5 to TRBJ2-1; possibly TRBD1 for D (5 bases). V gave up 6 bases and J gave up 9 bases, with 12 bases separating them. This CDR3 contains 12 residues. CDR1 is MNHEY and CDR2 is SVGAGI in the germline V gene. CDR3 region: CASSPARAEQFF. In nucleotides, the CDR3 is TGTGCCAGCAGCCCCGCCAGGGCTGAGCAGTTCTTC.

V and J are TRBV7-8 and TRBJ2-7; a possible D gene is TRBD2 (6 bases). The V end lost 3 bases, the J end lost 2 bases, and 8 bases lay between the germline ends. Looked up from germline, CDR1 is SGHVS and CDR2 is FQNEAQ. This CDR3 is 13 amino acids long. The DNA for the CDR3 is TGTGCCAGCAGCTTCGGGGGAACCTACGAGCAGTACTTC. It specifies CASSFGGTYEQYF.

This clone was counted a few times. V and J are TRBV7-2 and TRBJ1-4; 9 positions match TRBD1. V was pared by 5 bases and J by 8 bases, with 9 bases of the junction left unmatched. This CDR3 is built from 15 residues. Looked up from germline, CDR1 is SGHTA and CDR2 is FQGNSA. In DNA, the CDR3 is TGTGCCAGCAGCAAAACGGACAGGGGTGGAGAAAAACTGTTTTTT. This translates into CASSKTDRGGEKLFF. Filled out from reference TRBV7-2 and TRBJ1-4, the complete variable domain reads GAGVSQSPSNKVTEKGKDVELRCDPISGHTALYWYRQSLGQGLEFLIYFQGNSAPDKSGLPSDRFSAERTGGSVSTLTIQRTQQEDSAVYLCASSKTDRGGEKLFFGSGTQLSVL.

This chain joins TRBV11-3 and TRBJ2-4; the match to TRBD1 covers 8 bases. CDR1 SGHNT and CDR2 YENEEA come from the germline V gene. After removal of 3 bases from V and 1 base from J, the junction contained 8 bases not matched to a gene. The CDR3 contains 17 residues. CDR3 sequence reads: CASSLTGEGGAKNIQYF. CDR3 coding DNA: TGTGCCAGCAGCTTGACAGGGGAAGGAGGTGCCAAAAACATTCAGTACTTC.

The V and J genes are TRBV9 and TRBJ1-1, with a tentative D call TRBD1 (6 bases). V lost 1 base, J lost 3 bases, and 10 bases lay in between. The CDR3 is made up of 14 amino acids. Germline-derived CDR1 and CDR2 are SGDLS and YYNGEE. The CDR3 nucleotides read TGTGCCAGCAGCGTATCAAACAGGGACACTGAAGCTTTCTTT. It specifies CASSVSNRDTEAFF.

The chain combines TRBV5-1 with TRBJ2-1, with a possible D match to TRBD1 (6 bases). Germline CDR1 and CDR2: SGHRS and YFSETQ. V was trimmed by 2 bases and J by 1 base, leaving 10 bases between them. CDR3 length: 15 residues. Here the CDR3 DNA reads TGCGCCAGCAGCTTCGTCAGGGGATCCTACAATGAGCAGTTCTTC. Its translation: CASSFVRGSYNEQFF.

The genes are TRBV3-1 (or the pseudogene TRBV3-2) and TRBJ2-1, with 7 bases that match TRBD1. V lost 4 bases to trimming and J lost 3 bases; unmatched junction nucleotides: 3. CDR3 length: 14 amino acids. Germline assignment: CDR1 LGHDT and CDR2 YNNKEL (reference sequence). The CDR3 protein is CASSPRTGYNEQFF. The CDR3 coding sequence is TGTGCCAGCAGCCCACGGACAGGCTACAATGAGCAGTTCTTC.

The rearrangement links TRBV14 to TRBJ1-2, with D perhaps TRBD1 (6 bases). Germline CDR1 is SGHDN and CDR2 is FVKESK. The CDR3 has 13 residues. Trimming removed 2 bases from V and 2 bases from J, with 6 bases in between. The CDR3 DNA reads TGTGCCAGCAGCCAACAGGGGAACTATGGCTACACCTTC. Protein product: CASSQQGNYGYTF.

This clone was counted only a few times. This sequence joins TRBV3-1 (or the pseudogene TRBV3-2) and TRBJ2-2, with 13 nucleotides matching TRBD2. The V gene end was trimmed by 3 bases and the J gene end by 9 bases; junction bases not matched to a gene: 7. The CDR3 is made up of 16 amino acids. Germline-derived CDR1 and CDR2 are LGHDT and YNNKEL (reference sequence). Written as DNA, the CDR3 is TGTGCCAGCAGCCATTCAACTAGCGGGGGGGCCTGGGAGCTGTTTTTT. It encodes CASSHSTSGGAWELFF.

This rearrangement joins TRBV6-5 to TRBJ1-1; no clear D gene. There are 14 residues in the CDR3. Trimming took off 7 bases at V and 1 base at J, with 13 bases between the two ends. Germline V CDR1 and CDR2: MNHEY, SVGAGI. The CDR3 sequence is CASIPGRWNTEAFF. The CDR3 bases are TGTGCCAGCATTCCAGGCAGGTGGAACACTGAAGCTTTCTTT.

This clone has a count of ten or more. J is TRBJ1-6 and V is TRBV19, with 10 nucleotides matching TRBD1. CDR3 length equals 14 residues. Germline loops: CDR1 LNHDA, CDR2 SQIVND (reference sequence). With V trimmed by 3 bases and J by 10 bases, 3 bases remained unmatched. As DNA, the CDR3 is TGTGCCAGTAGTATGGACAGGGGGTTCTCACCCCTCCACTTT. Protein sequence: CASSMDRGFSPLHF.

The chain employs TRBV9 and TRBJ2-1; 16 bases fit TRBD2. This CDR3 spans 17 amino acids. Germline CDR1 is SGDLS and CDR2 is YYNGEE. With 2 bases clipped from V and 10 bases from J, the junction kept 9 bases outside the gene matches. CDR3 DNA: TGTGCCAGCAGCGTTTCCCTTCCGGGACTAGCGGGGGGGGAGCAGTTCTTC. Translating it yields CASSVSLPGLAGGEQFF.

The DNA for the CDR3 is TGTGCCAGTAGTCCGGGCAGGGTCAATGAGCAGTTCTTC. It encodes CASSPGRVNEQFF. The chain uses TRBV19 and TRBJ2-1; possibly TRBD1 for D (5 bases). Trimming shortened V by 5 bases and J by 6 bases, and 11 bases separated the two germline ends. The CDR3 loop spans 13 amino acids. Germline lookup yields CDR1 LNHDA and CDR2 SQIVND (reference sequence).

The chain couples TRBV3-1 (or the pseudogene TRBV3-2) to TRBJ2-1, with D uncertain. V dropped 0 bases and J dropped 1 base, with 7 bases sitting between them. Germline lookup yields CDR1 LGHDT and CDR2 YNNKEL (reference sequence). CDR3 size: 15 residues. The chain's CDR3 is CASSQDYQSYNEQFF. CDR3 bases: TGTGCCAGCAGCCAAGACTACCAATCCTACAATGAGCAGTTCTTC.

The rearrangement uses TRBV25-1 and TRBJ1-3; D gene ambiguous. The V gene lost 7 bases and the J gene lost 2 bases, with 9 bases spanning the gap. This CDR3 is built from 13 residues. Germline V gene lookup returns CDR1 MGHDK and CDR2 SYGVNS. The CDR3 sequence: CASTGPPGNTIYF. CDR3 nucleotide sequence: TGTGCCAGCACTGGGCCCCCTGGAAACACCATATATTTT.

This chain uses TRBV7-9 with TRBJ2-1; 11 bases align to TRBD2. The CDR3 covers 16 residues. The junction had 9 bases not matched to a gene; V was cut back by 3 bases and J by 8 bases. Germline V gives CDR1 SEHNR, CDR2 FQNEAQ (reference sequence). DNA of the CDR3: TGTGCCAGCAGCTTGGATAGCGGGGGGGATGACGATGAGCAGTTCTTC. The encoded protein is CASSLDSGGDDDEQFF. The full variable domain, completed using reference TRBV7-9 and TRBJ2-1, is DTGVSQNPRHKITKRGQNVTFRCDPISEHNRLYWYRQTLGQGPEFLTYFQNEAQLEKSRLLSDRFSAERPKGSFSTLEIQRTEQGDSAMYLCASSLDSGGDDDEQFFGPGTRLTVL.

V and J are TRBV27 and TRBJ1-4, with D unclear. Germline CDR1 is MNHEY and CDR2 is SMNVEV (reference sequence). The CDR3 is made up of 17 amino acids. V was pared by 2 bases and J by 7 bases, with 20 bases between. Written as DNA, the CDR3 is TGTGCCAGCAGTTTAACCCTTAGCCGGAGGAGAACTGAAAAACTGTTTTTT. Protein: CASSLTLSRRRTEKLFF.

The rearrangement joins TRBV28 to TRBJ1-6; the match to TRBD1 covers 9 bases. Germline CDR1 and CDR2: MDHEN and SYDVKM. The CDR3 consists of 16 residues. The V segment lost 6 bases and the J segment 7 bases; nucleotides outside the gene matches: 10. CDR3 coding DNA: TGTGCCAGCAGAGAGACAGGGGGGTCCCTAAATTCACCCCTCCACTTT. Encoded protein: CASRETGGSLNSPLHF.

J is TRBJ1-1 and V is TRBV28; a weak D match, TRBD1 (6 bases). Germline V gene sequence: CDR1 MDHEN, CDR2 SYDVKM. The CDR3 is 15 amino acids. Trimming took off 2 bases at V and 1 base at J, with 11 bases between the two ends. CDR3 protein: CASSLAQGPNTEAFF. In DNA, the CDR3 is TGTGCCAGCAGTTTAGCACAGGGACCGAACACTGAAGCTTTCTTT.